A single sample is the source of the 16 T cell receptor delta chains below, sequenced in a study of gamma-delta T cells after stem cell transplantation. TCRdb re-called clones from the RT-PCR reads via CATT. Of roughly 2,000 delta-chain clones in the sample, 6% to 8% were seen once. The sample consisted of gamma-delta T cells. The receptors were sampled from a human donor. It is not recorded whose cells these are; they may come from a transplant donor.

This clone is classed as medium-sized. This rearrangement joins TRDV2 to TRDJ1; tentatively, D is TRDD3 (5 bases). V was clipped by 1 base and J by 0 bases, with 8 bases between them. The CDR3 consists of 14 residues. The germline V gene has CDR1 GEAIGNYY and CDR2 EKD. The CDR3 nucleotides are TGTGCCTGTGACACGTGGGGTAACACCGATAAACTCATCTTT. It is translated as CACDTWGNTDKLIF.

A word on this clone: The protein TCRdb lists belongs to a much larger clone and differs from this DNA's translation at residue 10, which points to a read error; the protein shown is made from the DNA. The chain links TRDV2 to TRDJ1, with D uncertain. Trimming stripped 4 bases from V and 3 bases from J, with 17 bases between. CDR1 is GEAIGNYY and CDR2 is EKD in the germline V gene. This CDR3 has 15 residues. Here the CDR3 reads CACDTMQGYADKLIF. As DNA, the CDR3 is TGTGCCTGTGATACCATGCAGGGGTACGCCGATAAACTCATCTTT.

This sequence joins TRDV2 and TRDJ1, with TRDD3 matching over 13 bases. Germline lookup yields CDR1 GEAIGNYY and CDR2 EKD. Trimming took 4 bases from V and 3 from J; bases not matched to a gene: 16. The CDR3 contains 19 residues. The CDR3 coding sequence is TGTGCCTGTGATCCTGTACTGGGGGATACGGGCGCGTCGGCCGATAAACTCATCTTT. Its protein is CACDPVLGDTGASADKLIF.

Concerning this clone itself: This may be a read error, as it is one base from a much larger clone. V is TRDV2 and J is TRDJ2, with 8 bases fitting TRDD3. CDR3 size: 17 residues. Germline V gene data show CDR1 as GEAIGNYY and CDR2 as EKD. V was clipped by 1 base and J by 3 bases; unmatched bases: 9. The CDR3 reads CACDTLAGGRLTAQLFF. CDR3 nucleotide sequence: TGTGCCTGTGACACTCTGGCTGGGGGACGGCTGACAGCACAACTCTTCTTT.

The chain carries TRDV1 and TRDJ1; D possibly uses TRDD2 or TRDD3 (7 bases each). The CDR3 is made up of 20 amino acids. The germline gives CDR1 TSWWSYY, CDR2 QGS. V was cut by 0 bases and J by 1 base, with 24 bases left in between. Here the CDR3 DNA reads TGTGCTCTTGGGGAACTCATTCCTACCTTGGGGATAGGAGGCACCGATAAACTCATCTTT. This gives the protein CALGELIPTLGIGGTDKLIF.

This clone is classed as medium-sized (0.01 to 0.1%). The chain couples TRDV2 to TRDJ3; the match to TRDD3 covers 12 bases. V trimming: 2 bases; J trimming: 0 bases; junction bases outside the gene matches: 1. The CDR3 covers 18 residues. CDR1 is GEAIGNYY and CDR2 is EKD in the germline V gene. The CDR3 DNA sequence: TGTGCCTGTGACATACTGGGGGATACCTCCTGGGACACCCGACAGATGTTTTTC. Amino acids: CACDILGDTSWDTRQMFF.

This clone has only a few counts. The protein recorded in TCRdb matches a much larger clone and deviates from this DNA's translation at residue 13, suggesting a read error; the protein here is obtained by translating the DNA. CDR3 in amino acids: CACDTVLGDTWDARQMFF. In DNA, the CDR3 is TGTGCCTGTGACACAGTACTGGGGGATACCTGGGACGCCCGACAGATGTTTTTC. The genes are TRDV2 and TRDJ3; 12 bases map to TRDD3. The CDR3 is 18 amino acids. Germline loops: CDR1 GEAIGNYY, CDR2 EKD.

The V and J genes are TRDV2 and TRDJ1; 11 positions agree with TRDD3. J gave up 0 bases and V 0 bases, and 5 bases lay outside the gene matches. CDR1 is GEAIGNYY and CDR2 is EKD in the germline V gene. CDR3 size: 17 residues. Written as DNA, the CDR3 is TGTGCCTGTGACACCGTTGGGGGATACGCGAACACCGATAAACTCATCTTT. Protein sequence: CACDTVGGYANTDKLIF.

By sample share, this clone is medium-sized. CDR3 coding DNA: TGTGCCTGTGATGGGGTACTGACGAATACACCCGATAAACTCATCTTT. Translating it yields CACDGVLTNTPDKLIF. This chain connects TRDV2 to TRDJ1; tentatively, D is TRDD3 (5 bases). The germline V and J ends were trimmed by 4 bases and 3 bases, with 20 bases remaining between them. The germline V gene encodes CDR1 GEAIGNYY and CDR2 EKD. The CDR3 has 16 residues.

The V gene is TRDV2, the J gene TRDJ1; 11 bases fit TRDD3. J lost 3 bases, V lost 3 bases, and 8 bases had no gene match. The germline gives CDR1 GEAIGNYY, CDR2 EKD. CDR3 length: 16 amino acids. CDR3 sequence reads: CACDPLWGIQSDKLIF. In DNA form, the CDR3 reads TGTGCCTGTGACCCTCTCTGGGGGATACAGTCCGATAAACTCATCTTT.

This clone was counted a few times. A far larger clone lies a single base away; this is likely a read error. The same CDR3 also results from other DNA sequences found in this sample. The chain joins TRDV2 to TRDJ1; TRDD3 agrees at 10 bases. This CDR3 is 16 amino acids long. Germline V gene sequence: CDR1 GEAIGNYY, CDR2 EKD. The CDR3 protein is CACDTLGDIVADKLIF. DNA of the CDR3: TGTGCTTGTGACACGCTGGGGGATATCGTCGCCGATAAACTCATCTTT.

Judged by abundance, this clone is medium-sized. The chain has TRDV2 and TRDJ1, with 8 positions matching TRDD3. The CDR3 has 19 amino acids. V was clipped by 0 bases and J by 2 bases; unmatched bases: 16. Germline CDR1 GEAIGNYY, CDR2 EKD. DNA of the CDR3: TGTGCCTGTGACACCGTCAGGCGTACTGGGGGTCCGGGGACCGATAAACTCATCTTT. Translating it yields CACDTVRRTGGPGTDKLIF.

This clone was seen a few times. This chain uses TRDV2 with TRDJ1; 8 positions agree with TRDD3. V dropped 3 bases and J dropped 0; count of bases not matched to a gene: 20. Germline lookup yields CDR1 GEAIGNYY and CDR2 EKD. The CDR3 has 20 amino acids. CDR3 coding DNA: TGTGCCTGTGACTCCCTAGGGACGAAGGAGTCTGGGGGAGACACCGATAAACTCATCTTT. Its translation is CACDSLGTKESGGDTDKLIF.

V is TRDV2 and J is TRDJ1, with TRDD2 matching over 9 bases. The germline V gene has CDR1 GEAIGNYY and CDR2 EKD. This CDR3 is built from 19 residues. With V trimmed by 3 bases and J by 0 bases, 16 bases remained unmatched. DNA of the CDR3: TGTGCCTGTGACTCCCTTCCTACTGAACTGGGGTCCAACACCGATAAACTCATCTTT. Translated: CACDSLPTELGSNTDKLIF.

Regarding this clone: The protein held in TCRdb is that of a much larger clone and does not match this DNA's translation at residue 12, likely because of a read error; the protein shown is translated from the DNA. The chain couples TRDV2 to TRDJ1; 8 bases are shared with TRDD3. V dropped 0 bases and J dropped 3; count of bases not matched to a gene: 14. The CDR3 covers 18 residues. CDR1 is GEAIGNYY and CDR2 is EKD in the germline V gene. CDR3 in amino acids: CACDTVSWAGGHSDKLIF. The CDR3 nucleotides read TGTGCCTGTGACACCGTTTCCTGGGCTGGGGGACACTCCGATAAACTCATCTTT.

This clone is medium-sized by share. The chain has TRDV2 and TRDJ1, with 13 bases identical to TRDD3. Unmatched junction bases numbered 6, after V lost 3 bases and J lost 0 bases. Germline lookup yields CDR1 GEAIGNYY and CDR2 EKD. The CDR3 is 17 residues long. The CDR3 loop is CACDAVLGDTDTDKLIF. CDR3 DNA sequence: TGTGCCTGTGACGCCGTACTGGGGGATACGGACACCGATAAACTCATCTTT.